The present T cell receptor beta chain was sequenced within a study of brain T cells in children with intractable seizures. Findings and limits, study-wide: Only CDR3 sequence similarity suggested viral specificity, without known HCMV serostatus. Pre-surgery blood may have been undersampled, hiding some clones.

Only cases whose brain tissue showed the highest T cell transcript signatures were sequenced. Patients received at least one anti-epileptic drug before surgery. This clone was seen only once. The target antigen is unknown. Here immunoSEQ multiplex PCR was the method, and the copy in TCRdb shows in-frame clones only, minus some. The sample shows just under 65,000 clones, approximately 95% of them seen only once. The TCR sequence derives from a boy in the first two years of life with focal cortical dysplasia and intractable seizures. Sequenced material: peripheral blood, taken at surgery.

The CDR3 nucleotides read TGTGCCAGCAGTTTACTGGGCTCTGGGGCCAACGTCCTGACTTTC. It yields the protein CASSLLGSGANVLTF. This rearrangement joins TRBV28 to TRBJ2-6; no clear D. This CDR3 comprises 15 residues. Deletions cut 2 bases from V and 0 bases from J, with 5 bases between. Germline CDR1 and CDR2: MDHEN and SYDVKM.